This T cell receptor (beta chain) was recovered during a study of T-cell reconstitution after alpha-beta-depleted transplantation in children (dated by TCRdb to the mid-2010s). A note on the overall study: The study quantitatively tracked T-cell immune reconstitution after TCRalphabeta/CD19-depleted allogeneic hematopoietic cell transplantation in children using TCR repertoire profiling.

This clonotype was seen at least ten times. Its target antigen remains unknown. The sample holds no much larger clone one base away, and base qualities are not on file. From cysteine to phenylalanine, the CDR3 is 14 amino acids long. Only CDR3 DNA is held: 42 bases, read in frame from base 1. CDR1 and CDR2, looked up from the germline V gene (reference sequence), are WNHNN and SYGVQD. Compared with germline, V lacks 5 bases and J lacks 2 bases; bases without a gene match: 3. Library creation used PCR. The instrument given in TCRdb is Illumina HiSeq 2500. Molecular barcoding was employed in the preparation of TCR libraries, with unique molecular identifiers being used to normalize TCRbeta repertoire quantification. The public reads were reanalyzed by TCRdb: fastp trimming at Q25, MiXCR alignment, in-frame beta chains only. Under each unique CDR3 protein, matching rows form one entry showing the most common genes and DNA. The sample profile shows more than 85,000 distinct CDR3 sequences; approximately 10% of them were found once. The ten top clones hold roughly 8% of the sample.

Recombination joined TRBV10-1 with TRBJ2-3; 8 nucleotides in the junction match TRBD2. This sequence was found in a human donor who donated a stem cell graft to a child with acute lymphoblastic leukemia. Sequencing was performed on PBMCs from the stem cell graft donor, taken from the stem cell graft. The DNA reads TGCGCCAGCAGTAGCGGGGGCCCCACAGATACGCAGTATTTT. It is translated as CASSSGGPTDTQYF.